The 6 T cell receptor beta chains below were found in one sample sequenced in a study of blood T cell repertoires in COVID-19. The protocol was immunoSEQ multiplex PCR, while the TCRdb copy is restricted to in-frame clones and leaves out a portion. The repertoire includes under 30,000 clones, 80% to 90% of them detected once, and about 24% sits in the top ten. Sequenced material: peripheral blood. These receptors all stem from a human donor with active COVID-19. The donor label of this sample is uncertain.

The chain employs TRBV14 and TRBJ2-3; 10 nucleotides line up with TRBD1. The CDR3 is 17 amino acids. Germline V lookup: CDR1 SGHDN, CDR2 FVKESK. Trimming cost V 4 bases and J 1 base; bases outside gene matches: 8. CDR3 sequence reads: CASSRYLGTGGTDTQYF. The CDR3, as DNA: TGTGCCAGCAGCCGGTACCTCGGGACAGGGGGCACAGATACGCAGTATTTT.

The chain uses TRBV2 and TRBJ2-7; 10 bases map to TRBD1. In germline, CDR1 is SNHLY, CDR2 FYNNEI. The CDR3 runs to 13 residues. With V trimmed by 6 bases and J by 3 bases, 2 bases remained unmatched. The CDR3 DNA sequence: TGTGCCAGCAGCGGGACAGGGGACTACGAGCAGTACTTC. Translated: CASSGTGDYEQYF.

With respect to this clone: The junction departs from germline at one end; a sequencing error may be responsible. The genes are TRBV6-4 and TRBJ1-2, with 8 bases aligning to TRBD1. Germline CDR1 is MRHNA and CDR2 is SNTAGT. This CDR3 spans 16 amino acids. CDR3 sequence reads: CEQQDPPDRAGYGYTF. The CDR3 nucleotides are TGCGAACAGCAGGACCCTCCGGACAGGGCAGGCTATGGCTACACCTTC.

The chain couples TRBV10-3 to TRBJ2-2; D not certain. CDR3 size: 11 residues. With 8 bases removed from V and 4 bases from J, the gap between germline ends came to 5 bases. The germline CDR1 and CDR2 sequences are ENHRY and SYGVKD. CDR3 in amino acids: CAIASTGELFF. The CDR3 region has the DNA TGTGCCATCGCGAGCACCGGGGAGCTGTTTTTT.

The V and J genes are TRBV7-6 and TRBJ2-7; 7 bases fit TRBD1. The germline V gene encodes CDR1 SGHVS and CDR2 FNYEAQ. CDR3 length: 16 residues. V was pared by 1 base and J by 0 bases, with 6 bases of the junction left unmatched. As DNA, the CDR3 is TGTGCCAGCAGCTTAGGTGGACAGGTCTACTCCTACGAGCAGTACTTC. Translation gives CASSLGGQVYSYEQYF.

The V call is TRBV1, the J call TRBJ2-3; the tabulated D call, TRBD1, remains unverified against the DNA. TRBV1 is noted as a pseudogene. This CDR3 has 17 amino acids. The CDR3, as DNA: TGCACCAGCAGCCAAGGGCGCGGACAGGGGCCCACAGATACGCAGTATTTT. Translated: CTSSQGRGQGPTDTQYF.